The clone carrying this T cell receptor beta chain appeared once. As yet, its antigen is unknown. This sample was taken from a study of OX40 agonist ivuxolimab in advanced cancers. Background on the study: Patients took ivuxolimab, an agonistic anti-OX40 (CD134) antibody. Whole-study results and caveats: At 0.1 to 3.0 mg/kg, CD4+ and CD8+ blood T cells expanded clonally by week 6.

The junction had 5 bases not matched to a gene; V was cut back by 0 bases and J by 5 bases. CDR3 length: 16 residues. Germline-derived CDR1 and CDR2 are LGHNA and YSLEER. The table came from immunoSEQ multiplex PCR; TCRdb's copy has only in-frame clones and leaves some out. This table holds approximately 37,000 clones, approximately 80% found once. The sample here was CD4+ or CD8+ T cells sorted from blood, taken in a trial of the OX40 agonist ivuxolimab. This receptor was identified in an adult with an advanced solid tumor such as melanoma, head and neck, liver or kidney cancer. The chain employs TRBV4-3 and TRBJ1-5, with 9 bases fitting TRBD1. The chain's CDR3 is CASSQDVGQGDQPQHF. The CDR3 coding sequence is TGCGCCAGCAGCCAAGATGTGGGACAGGGCGATCAGCCCCAGCATTTT.